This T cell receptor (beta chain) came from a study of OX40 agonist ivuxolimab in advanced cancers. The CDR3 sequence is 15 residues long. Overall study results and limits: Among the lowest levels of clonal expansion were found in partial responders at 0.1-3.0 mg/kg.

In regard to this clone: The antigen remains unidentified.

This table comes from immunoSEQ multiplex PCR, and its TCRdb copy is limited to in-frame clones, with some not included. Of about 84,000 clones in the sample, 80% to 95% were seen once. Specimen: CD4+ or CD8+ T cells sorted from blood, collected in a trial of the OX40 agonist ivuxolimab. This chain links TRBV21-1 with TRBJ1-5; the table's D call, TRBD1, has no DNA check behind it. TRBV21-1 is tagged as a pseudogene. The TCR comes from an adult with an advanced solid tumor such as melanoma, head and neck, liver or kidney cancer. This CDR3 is CASSKVPGARRPQHF. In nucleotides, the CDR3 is TGTGCCAGCAGCAAAGTGCCAGGGGCCAGGAGGCCCCAGCATTTT.